This is a list of T cell receptor beta chains from one sample in a study of shared clonotypes between healthy human individuals. Repertoires were generated with immunoSEQ multiplex PCR, while TCRdb's copy carries only in-frame clones and drops some. The table shows around 1,100,000 clones, with about 72% occurring only once. The sample was memory CD4+ T cells from PBMCs. These receptors were obtained from a man aged 18 to 30 in good health. Some clones in this sample may be carry-over from other donors' samples. CDR3s include the opening cysteine and the closing phenylalanine or tryptophan. The D gene is left open where the match is weak. Size is omitted from some rows. Given values are once, few, many or a class for expanded clones.

D gene,V gene,J gene,clone size,CDR3 DNA,CDR3 protein
.,TRBV11-2,TRBJ2-5,once,TGTGCCAGCAGCCGACTGACGACGGCCTGGAGAGAGACCCAGTACTTC,CASSRLTTAWRETQYF
.,TRBV7-8,TRBJ1-3,.,TGTGCCAGCAGCCCCTCGAGGGGCGTCGCGGGAAACACCATATATTTT,CASSPSRGVAGNTIYF
.,TRBV4-1,TRBJ2-1,once,TGCGCCAGCAGCCAAGATCGAAACTCGGGGAATGAGCAGTTCTTC,CASSQDRNSGNEQFF
TRBD2,TRBV5-6,TRBJ2-1,.,TGTGCCAGCAGCTTGATTAGCGGGGGCAATGAGCAGTTCTTC,CASSLISGGNEQFF
.,TRBV18,TRBJ1-1,.,TGTGCCAGCTCCGCCGGGACCCTGAACCCAGCTTTCTTT,CASSAGTLNPAFF
TRBD2,TRBV5-1,TRBJ2-2,.,TGCGCCAGCAGCTTTAGCGGGGGCCCCCCCGGGGAGCTGTTTTTT,CASSFSGGPPGELFF
.,TRBV20-1,TRBJ2-7,few,TGCAGTGGATGGGGTTCCTACGAGCAGTACTTC,CSGWGSYEQYF
TRBD1,TRBV5-1,TRBJ2-7,many,TGCGCCAGCAGCACCTCCGGGACAGGGATCTACGAGCAGTACTTC,CASSTSGTGIYEQYF
TRBD2,TRBV6-1,TRBJ2-5,.,TGTGCCAGCAGTGAACAACTAGCGGGAGTCCGAGAGACCCAGTACTTC,CASSEQLAGVRETQYF
.,TRBV10-3,TRBJ1-1,.,TGTGCCATCAGTGAGTCGTGGGGCAGGGAAGCTTTCTTT,CAISESWGREAFF
.,TRBV19,TRBJ1-1,.,TGTGCCTCCATCAGTCAGATGAACACTGAAGCTTTCTTT,CASISQMNTEAFF
TRBD1,TRBV2,TRBJ1-1,few,TGTGCCAGCAGTGAAGGGACAGGGGTGAGTTATGAAGCTTTCTTT,CASSEGTGVSYEAFF
TRBD1,TRBV28,TRBJ1-5,once,TGTGCCAGCAGTCCGCCCCTAACAGGGGTAGGGCAGCCCCAGCATTTT,CASSPPLTGVGQPQHF
TRBD1,TRBV4-3,TRBJ1-5,.,TGCGCCAGCAGCCCCTCCACAGGGGATCAGCCCCAGCATTTT,CASSPSTGDQPQHF
.,TRBV28,TRBJ2-3,.,TGTGCCAGCAGTGCCCCCGGGACCATCACAGATACGCAGTATTTT,CASSAPGTITDTQYF
TRBD2,TRBV7-3,TRBJ2-2,.,TGTGCCAGCAGCCGAACTAGCGGGGGCACCGGGGAGCTGTTTTTT,CASSRTSGGTGELFF
.,TRBV9,TRBJ1-6,.,TGTGCCAGCAGCCCCAACCCTGTTCGTTTGTCCGAGGGTTCACCCCTCCACTTT,CASSPNPVRLSEGSPLHF
TRBD2,TRBV6-5,TRBJ2-1,few,TGTGCCAGCAGTCGTCGACTAGCGGGGTACAATGAGCAGTTCTTC,CASSRRLAGYNEQFF
TRBD2,TRBV5-4,TRBJ2-3,.,TGTGCCAGCAGCTTGGCCCAGCGGGAGGCAGATACGCAGTATTTT,CASSLAQREADTQYF
.,TRBV5-1,TRBJ1-3,.,TGCGCCAGCAGCCGCGGGGGGAACTCTGGAAACACCATATATTTT,CASSRGGNSGNTIYF
.,TRBV2,TRBJ2-7,.,TGTGCCAGCAGTGATTTCCCTCAGGGTAGATACGAGCAGTACTTC,CASSDFPQGRYEQYF
.,TRBV7-9,TRBJ1-1,.,TGTGCCAGCAGCCCCCGGACAGACCGTCCCACTGAAGCTTTCTTT,CASSPRTDRPTEAFF
TRBD2,TRBV2,TRBJ2-3,.,TGTGCCAGCACCAGCGGGAGTAGGACAGATACGCAGTATTTT,CASTSGSRTDTQYF
TRBD1,TRBV19,TRBJ1-2,once,TGTGCCAGTTCAAGACAGGGTAACTATGGCTACACCTTC,CASSRQGNYGYTF
.,TRBV7-2,TRBJ1-2,.,TGTGCCAGCAGCTTAAGTAAGAACTATGGCTACACCTTC,CASSLSKNYGYTF
.,TRBV5-1,TRBJ2-2,.,TGCGCCAGCAGCTCAGGGCAGGCGAACACCGGGGAGCTGTTTTTT,CASSSGQANTGELFF
.,TRBV30,TRBJ1-4,few,TGTGCCTGGTCGGGCGACCCAACTAATGAAAAACTGTTTTTT,CAWSGDPTNEKLFF
.,TRBV11-2,TRBJ1-1,.,TGTGCCAGCAGCCTCGTGGCCAGGAACACTGAAGCTTTCTTT,CASSLVARNTEAFF
.,TRBV5-1,TRBJ2-3,.,TGCGCCAGCAGCTTTCTCTCAGATACGCAGTATTTT,CASSFLSDTQYF
.,TRBV28,TRBJ1-4,.,TGTGCCAGCAGTTGGCGGGTCCTAACTAATGAAAAACTGTTTTTT,CASSWRVLTNEKLFF
TRBD1,TRBV19,TRBJ1-5,.,TGTGCCAGTAACACGATCGGGACAGGGACCTTCAATCAGCCCCAGCATTTT,CASNTIGTGTFNQPQHF
.,TRBV2,TRBJ1-3,.,TGTGCCAGCAGAACGGACCTCTCTGGAAACACCATATATTTT,CASRTDLSGNTIYF
TRBD1,TRBV6-5,TRBJ2-7,.,TGTGCCAGCAGTTACTCGGGGACAGGGTCCTACGAGCAGTACTTC,CASSYSGTGSYEQYF
TRBD2,TRBV9,TRBJ2-5,.,TGTGCCAGCAGCGTAGCGGGGGGGCAAAGGGAGACCCAGTACTTC,CASSVAGGQRETQYF
TRBD2,TRBV5-1,TRBJ2-1,.,TGCGCCAGCAGCTTACAGGGACTAGCGAGGAATGAGCAGTTCTTC,CASSLQGLARNEQFF
.,TRBV28,TRBJ1-5,once,TGTGCCAGCAGTCCCGGAGATCAGCCCCAGCATTTT,CASSPGDQPQHF
TRBD1,TRBV7-8,TRBJ1-4,once,TGTGCCAGCAGCCTCGGACAGGGGGCAAGTGAAAAACTGTTTTTT,CASSLGQGASEKLFF
.,TRBV5-1,TRBJ1-3,.,TGCGCCAGCAGCTTGGGGGGACCGGCTTCTGGAAACACCATATATTTT,CASSLGGPASGNTIYF